One sample yielded the 22 T cell receptor beta chains listed below, sequenced in a study of T cell responses to AZD1222 COVID-19 vaccine. This table comes from immunoSEQ multiplex PCR, and its TCRdb copy is limited to in-frame clones, with some not included. There are around 140,000 clones in the sample; 75% to 95% occur only once, and about 2.1% lies in the top ten. The material was peripheral blood, obtained 28 days after the second AZD1222 dose. The receptors here all came from an adult who received the AZD1222 COVID-19 vaccine.

V gene TRBV27 combines with J gene TRBJ2-3, with TRBD1 matching 9 bases. This CDR3 has 15 amino acids. The junction had 2 bases not matched to a gene; V was cut back by 2 bases and J by 2 bases. Germline V CDR1 and CDR2: MNHEY, SMNVEV (reference sequence). In nucleotides, the CDR3 is TGTGCCAGCAGTTTAGGGACAGGGCACACAGATACGCAGTATTTT. As protein: CASSLGTGHTDTQYF.

The V gene is TRBV19, the J gene TRBJ2-7; D is unresolved. Germline lookup yields CDR1 LNHDA and CDR2 SQIVND (reference sequence). CDR3 length: 16 amino acids. With 8 bases removed from V and 4 bases from J, the gap between germline ends came to 24 bases. As DNA, the CDR3 is TGTGCCAGTGGGGTAGCCAGTACGCAAGGTCGGTACGAGCAGTACTTC. Translated, it gives CASGVASTQGRYEQYF.

V usage is TRBV5-1 and J usage is TRBJ1-3; no clear D gene. The V gene lost 4 bases and the J gene lost 0 bases, with 11 bases spanning the gap. Per the germline V gene, CDR1 is SGHRS and CDR2 is YFSETQ. The CDR3 spans 15 residues. The CDR3 loop reads CASSLEGISGNTIYF. The CDR3 bases are TGCGCCAGCAGCCTAGAAGGGATCTCTGGAAACACCATATATTTT.

The rearrangement links TRBV5-1 to TRBJ2-2, with 8 positions matching TRBD2. The CDR3 totals 17 residues. V lost 4 bases and J lost 0; bases outside the gene matches: 8. Looked up from germline, CDR1 is SGHRS and CDR2 is YFSETQ. The CDR3 sequence is CASSPLAGGTNTGELFF. CDR3 DNA sequence: TGCGCCAGCAGCCCCTTGGCGGGGGGCACGAACACCGGGGAGCTGTTTTTT.

V and J are TRBV6-1 and TRBJ1-5; D is unclear. Trimming took 4 bases from V and 0 from J, leaving 16 bases between them. The CDR3 runs to 17 residues. Germline V gene data show CDR1 as MNHNS and CDR2 as SASEGT. The CDR3 coding sequence is TGTGCCAGCAGTGCCGTGGGTCAGGTTTATAGCAATCAGCCCCAGCATTTT. Protein sequence: CASSAVGQVYSNQPQHF.

This chain uses TRBV6-5 with TRBJ2-1, with D perhaps matching TRBD1 (5 bases). Germline CDR1 and CDR2: MNHEY and SVGAGI. V was shortened by 5 bases and J by 9 bases, with 20 bases between the two germline ends. The CDR3 totals 15 residues. CDR3 bases: TGTGCCAGCAGTCCCCAAGGTGCAAGGGGCGTTGAGCAGTTCTTC. The encoded protein is CASSPQGARGVEQFF.

The chain employs TRBV16 and TRBJ2-5; no clear D gene. V was shortened by 4 bases and J by 3 bases, with 15 bases between the two germline ends. This CDR3 is 15 amino acids long. Germline CDR1 reads KGHSY; CDR2 reads FQNENV. Here the CDR3 DNA reads TGTGCCAGCAGCCGAGGTTCGGCGGACGAAGAGACCCAGTACTTC. Protein sequence: CASSRGSADEETQYF.

V gene TRBV5-6 combines with J gene TRBJ1-3; the D is unclear. The CDR3 spans 15 residues. Germline CDR1 is SGHDT and CDR2 is YYEEEE. Trimming left V 4 bases short and J 0 bases short, with 11 bases between. The CDR3 DNA is TGTGCCAGCAGCCCCTTCTCCGGCTCTGGAAACACCATATATTTT. It specifies CASSPFSGSGNTIYF.

This clone came up once. The V call is TRBV7-2, the J call TRBJ2-7, with no clear D. The CDR3 is made up of 16 amino acids. The V gene lost 6 bases and the J gene lost 2 bases, with 20 bases spanning the gap. Germline V gives CDR1 SGHTA, CDR2 FQGNSA. The CDR3 coding sequence is TGTGCCAGCAGTATCCCTGGGTGCTTCCACCCCTACGAGCAGTACGTC. The encoded protein is CASSIPGCFHPYEQYV.

V usage is TRBV4-1 and J usage is TRBJ1-4; maybe TRBD1 (6 bases). CDR1 is MGHRA, CDR2 YSYEKL, per germline. The CDR3 consists of 15 residues. V gave up 4 bases and J gave up 7 bases, with 16 bases separating them. The CDR3 loop reads CASSLRGVGLEKLFF. In nucleotides, the CDR3 is TGCGCCAGCAGCCTCAGGGGAGTGGGACTTGAAAAACTGTTTTTT.

The genes are TRBV7-2 and TRBJ2-6; D is undetermined. Trimming removed 8 bases from V and 2 bases from J, with 7 bases in between. Germline V CDR1 and CDR2: SGHTA, FQGNSA. This CDR3 is built from 13 residues. The CDR3 spells CASAVAGANVLTF. In DNA form, the CDR3 reads TGTGCCAGCGCCGTGGCTGGGGCCAACGTCCTGACTTTC.

The V and J genes are TRBV6-6 and TRBJ2-1; 12 bases map to TRBD2. The V and J ends lost 5 bases and 7 bases, in that order; junction bases with no gene match: 9. From germline, CDR1 is MNHNY and CDR2 SVGAGI (reference sequence). The CDR3 sequence is 16 residues long. DNA for the CDR3: TGTGCCAGCAGTACAGGACTAGCGGGATTTGAGAATGAGCAGTTCTTC. Translating it yields CASSTGLAGFENEQFF.

The chain combines TRBV29-1 with TRBJ1-1; 9 bases fit TRBD1. V trimming: 5 bases; J trimming: 0 bases; junction bases outside the gene matches: 7. Germline CDR1 is SQVTM and CDR2 is ANQGSEA. The CDR3 runs 15 residues. The CDR3 DNA sequence: TGCAGCGTTCACCCGGGACAGGGTCTGAACACTGAAGCTTTCTTT. Its translation: CSVHPGQGLNTEAFF. Supplemented by reference TRBV29-1 and TRBJ1-1, the full variable domain reads SAVISQKPSRDICQRGTSLTIQCQVDSQVTMMFWYRQQPGQSLTLIATANQGSEATYESGFVIDKFPISRPNLTFSTLTVSNMSPEDSSIYLCSVHPGQGLNTEAFFGQGTRLTVV.

This chain connects TRBV29-1 to TRBJ1-2; D ambiguous. From germline, CDR1 is SQVTM and CDR2 ANQGSEA. CDR3 length equals 11 residues. V shed 6 bases and J shed 2 bases, with 7 bases lying between them. CDR3 region: CSVRTNYGYTF. For the CDR3, the DNA is TGCAGCGTCCGGACCAACTATGGCTACACCTTC.

The chain recombines TRBV6-1 with TRBJ2-2, with D possibly being TRBD2 (6 bases). Deletions cut 2 bases from V and 1 base from J, with 8 bases between. Germline-derived CDR1 and CDR2 are MNHNS and SASEGT. There are 15 residues in the CDR3. The chain's CDR3 is CASSELALNTGELFF. Written as DNA, the CDR3 is TGTGCCAGCAGTGAACTAGCGTTGAACACCGGGGAGCTGTTTTTT.

This clone was detected only a few times. The V call is TRBV6-1, the J call TRBJ1-3; D not resolved. The CDR3 is 15 amino acids. Trimming removed 2 bases from V and 4 bases from J, with 12 bases in between. Germline assignment: CDR1 MNHNS and CDR2 SASEGT. The CDR3 region is CASSELAGRGNTIYF. The CDR3 bases are TGTGCCAGCAGTGAATTGGCAGGTCGCGGAAACACCATATATTTT.

The chain carries TRBV3-1 (or the pseudogene TRBV3-2) and TRBJ2-2; tentatively, D is TRBD2 (6 bases). Germline CDR1 reads LGHDT; CDR2 reads YNNKEL (reference sequence). The CDR3 has 14 residues. The ends were cut back, 1 base at V and 5 bases at J, with 8 bases in the middle. The CDR3 spells CASSQGGGTGELFF. The CDR3 DNA reads as TGTGCCAGCAGCCAAGGAGGAGGGACCGGGGAGCTGTTTTTT.

The chain links TRBV5-1 to TRBJ2-3; 9 bases fit TRBD1. The V gene's germline CDR1 is SGHRS and CDR2 YFSETQ. Unmatched junction bases numbered 4, after V lost 2 bases and J lost 0 bases. The CDR3 spans 16 residues. In DNA form, the CDR3 reads TGCGCCAGCAGCTTACAGGGGGCGACGAGCACAGATACGCAGTATTTT. As protein: CASSLQGATSTDTQYF.

The CDR3 is CASSHREHQPQHF. The CDR3 DNA is TGTGCCAGCAGTCACAGGGAGCATCAGCCCCAGCATTTT. The gene calls are TRBV6-5 and TRBJ1-5, with D possibly matching TRBD1 (6 bases). The CDR3 is 13 amino acids. Germline lookup yields CDR1 MNHEY and CDR2 SVGAGI. V lost 5 bases and J lost 5, with 10 bases in between.

The chain links TRBV10-3 to TRBJ2-1, with D possibly TRBD1 on 6 matching bases. With 0 bases removed from V and 3 bases from J, the gap between germline ends came to 9 bases. Germline CDR1 ENHRY, CDR2 SYGVKD. CDR3 length: 15 amino acids. CDR3 residues: CAISESGGYYNEQFF. CDR3 DNA sequence: TGTGCCATCAGTGAGTCTGGGGGCTACTACAATGAGCAGTTCTTC.

This rearrangement joins TRBV13 to TRBJ2-5; D possibly corresponds to TRBD2 (5 bases). CDR1 is PRHDT and CDR2 is FYEKMQ in the germline V gene (reference sequence). The CDR3 covers 15 residues. V lost 6 bases and J lost 5, with 19 bases in between. CDR3 sequence (DNA): TGTGCCAGCAGACATACCGGGCTCGGGGAGGAGACCCAGTACTTC. Protein: CASRHTGLGEETQYF.

The chain couples TRBV2 to TRBJ1-4; tentative D call: TRBD1 (5 bases). The V gene lost 3 bases and the J gene lost 5 bases, with 10 bases spanning the gap. There are 14 residues in the CDR3. From germline, CDR1 is SNHLY and CDR2 FYNNEI. The CDR3 DNA reads as TGTGCCAGCAGTGACGCGACAGAGAATGAAAAACTGTTTTTT. This gives the protein CASSDATENEKLFF.